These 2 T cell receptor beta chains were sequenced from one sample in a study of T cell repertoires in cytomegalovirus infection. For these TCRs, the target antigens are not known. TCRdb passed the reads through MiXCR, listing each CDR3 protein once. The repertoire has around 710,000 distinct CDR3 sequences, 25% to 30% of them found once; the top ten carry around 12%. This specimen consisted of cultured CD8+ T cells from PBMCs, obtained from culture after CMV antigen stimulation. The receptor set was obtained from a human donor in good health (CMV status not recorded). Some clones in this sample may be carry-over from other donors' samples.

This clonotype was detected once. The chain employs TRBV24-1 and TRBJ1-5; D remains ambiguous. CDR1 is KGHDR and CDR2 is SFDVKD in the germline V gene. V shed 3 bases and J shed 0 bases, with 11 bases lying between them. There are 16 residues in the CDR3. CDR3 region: CATSDNGRNSNQPQHF. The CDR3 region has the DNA TGTGCCACCAGTGATAACGGACGGAATAGCAATCAGCCCCAGCATTTT.

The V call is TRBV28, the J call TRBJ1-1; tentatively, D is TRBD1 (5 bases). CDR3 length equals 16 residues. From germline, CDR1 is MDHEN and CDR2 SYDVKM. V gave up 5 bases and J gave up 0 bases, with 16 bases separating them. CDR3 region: CASSRSQDFLNTEAFF. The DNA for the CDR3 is TGTGCCAGCAGTCGGTCACAGGATTTCTTGAACACTGAAGCTTTCTTT.